The present entry profiles one TCR beta chain with its context. This CDR3 contains 15 residues. Trimming removed 6 bases from V and 0 bases from J, with 15 bases in between. Germline CDR1 reads DFQATT; CDR2 reads SNEGSKA (reference sequence). Together with a sample-barcoded 5' primer, a J-beta primer mix was included in a second PCR lasting about 6 to 11 cycles. Each CDR3 protein gets one entry after TCRdb re-called the 5' RACE reads with MiXCR. Of 800,000 to 1,300,000 distinct CDR3 sequences listed, less than 25% are singletons. This sample was included in a study of blood T cells in healthy people across ages. The same sample was also studied in work on T cells of mothers and their children. Per that paper: It was related mother-child pairs that showed slightly higher overlap than unrelated pairs, without reaching significance.

This clonotype was obtained from a girl aged 2-9 years in good health. Sequenced material: blood. This chain uses TRBV20-1 with TRBJ2-1, with a possible D match to TRBD2 (5 bases). CDR3 bases: TGCAGTGCCAAGGAGGTGCGTAGCTCCTACAATGAGCAGTTCTTC. Translating gives CSAKEVRSSYNEQFF.